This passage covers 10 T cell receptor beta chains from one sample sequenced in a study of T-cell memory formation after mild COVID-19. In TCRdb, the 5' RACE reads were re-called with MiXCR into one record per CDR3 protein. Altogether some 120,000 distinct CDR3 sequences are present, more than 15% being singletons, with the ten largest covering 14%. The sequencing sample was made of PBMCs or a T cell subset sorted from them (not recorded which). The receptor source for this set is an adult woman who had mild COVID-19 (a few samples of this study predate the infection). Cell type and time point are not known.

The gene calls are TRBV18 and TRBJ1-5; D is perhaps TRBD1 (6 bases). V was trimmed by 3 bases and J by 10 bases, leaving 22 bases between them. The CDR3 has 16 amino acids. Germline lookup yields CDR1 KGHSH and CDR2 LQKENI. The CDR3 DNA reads TGTGCCAGCTCACCGGAGAGACAGGTCGTCGGAGGACCCCAGCATTTT. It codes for CASSPERQVVGGPQHF.

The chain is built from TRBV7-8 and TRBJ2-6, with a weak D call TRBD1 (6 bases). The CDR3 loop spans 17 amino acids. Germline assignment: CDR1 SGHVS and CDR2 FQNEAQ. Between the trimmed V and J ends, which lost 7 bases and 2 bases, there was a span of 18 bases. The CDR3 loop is CASTLRLSGAGANVLTF. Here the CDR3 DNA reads TGTGCCAGCACCCTTAGACTTTCAGGGGCTGGGGCCAACGTCCTGACTTTC.

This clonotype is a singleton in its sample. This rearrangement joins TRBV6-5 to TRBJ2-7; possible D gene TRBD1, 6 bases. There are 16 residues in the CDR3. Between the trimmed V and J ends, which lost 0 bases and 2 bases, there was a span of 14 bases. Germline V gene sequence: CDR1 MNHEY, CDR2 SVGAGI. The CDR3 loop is CASSYSPQGNTYEQYF. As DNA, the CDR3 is TGTGCCAGCAGTTACTCCCCACAGGGCAATACCTACGAGCAGTACTTC.

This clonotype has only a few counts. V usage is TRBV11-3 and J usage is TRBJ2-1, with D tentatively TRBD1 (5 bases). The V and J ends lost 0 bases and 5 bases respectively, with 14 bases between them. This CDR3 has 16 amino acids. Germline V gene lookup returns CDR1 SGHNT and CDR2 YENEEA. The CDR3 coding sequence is TGTGCCAGCAGCTTAGAGGCCAGGGTCCCCAACAATGAGCAGTTCTTC. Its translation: CASSLEARVPNNEQFF.

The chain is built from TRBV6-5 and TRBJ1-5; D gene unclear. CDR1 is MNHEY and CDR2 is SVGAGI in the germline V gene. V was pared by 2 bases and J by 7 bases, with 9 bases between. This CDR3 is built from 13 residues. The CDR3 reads CASSYKPGQPQHF. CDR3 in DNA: TGTGCCAGCAGTTACAAGCCTGGCCAGCCCCAGCATTTT.

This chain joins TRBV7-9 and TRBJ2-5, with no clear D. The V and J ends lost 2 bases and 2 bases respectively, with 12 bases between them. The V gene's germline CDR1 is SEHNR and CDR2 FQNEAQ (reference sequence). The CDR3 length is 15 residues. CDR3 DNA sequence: TGTGCCAGCAGCTTATTACCCGAGAGTCAAGAGACCCAGTACTTC. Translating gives CASSLLPESQETQYF. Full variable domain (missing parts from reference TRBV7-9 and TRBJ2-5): DTGVSQNPRHKITKRGQNVTFRCDPISEHNRLYWYRQTLGQGPEFLTYFQNEAQLEKSRLLSDRFSAERPKGSFSTLEIQRTEQGDSAMYLCASSLLPESQETQYFGPGTRLLVL.

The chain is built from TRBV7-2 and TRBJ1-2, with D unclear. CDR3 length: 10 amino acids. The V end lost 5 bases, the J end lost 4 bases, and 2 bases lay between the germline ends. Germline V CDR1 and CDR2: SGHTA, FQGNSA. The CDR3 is CASSRYGYTF. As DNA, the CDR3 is TGTGCCAGCAGCCGCTATGGCTACACCTTC.

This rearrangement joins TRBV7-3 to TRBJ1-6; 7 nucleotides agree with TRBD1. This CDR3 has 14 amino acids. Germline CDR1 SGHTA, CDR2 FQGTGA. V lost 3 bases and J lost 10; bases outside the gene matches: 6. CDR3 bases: TGTGCCAGCAGCTTCGACAGGGTCGGATCACCCCTCCACTTT. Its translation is CASSFDRVGSPLHF.

The CDR3 region has the DNA TGTGCCAGCAGCTCTGAAATGACTAGCGGGGGTACAGATACGCAGTATTTT. This encodes CASSSEMTSGGTDTQYF. J is TRBJ2-3 and V is TRBV9; 12 bases map to TRBD2. The CDR3 length is 17 residues. The V gene's germline CDR1 is SGDLS and CDR2 YYNGEE. V was pared by 4 bases and J by 3 bases, with 9 bases of the junction left unmatched.

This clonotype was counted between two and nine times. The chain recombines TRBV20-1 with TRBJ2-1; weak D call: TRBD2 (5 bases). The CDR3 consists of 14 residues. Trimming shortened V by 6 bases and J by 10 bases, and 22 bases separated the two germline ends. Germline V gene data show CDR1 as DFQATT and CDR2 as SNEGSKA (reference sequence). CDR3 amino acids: CSAQRSGLFREQFF. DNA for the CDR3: TGCAGTGCCCAGAGGAGCGGCCTCTTCAGGGAGCAGTTCTTC.